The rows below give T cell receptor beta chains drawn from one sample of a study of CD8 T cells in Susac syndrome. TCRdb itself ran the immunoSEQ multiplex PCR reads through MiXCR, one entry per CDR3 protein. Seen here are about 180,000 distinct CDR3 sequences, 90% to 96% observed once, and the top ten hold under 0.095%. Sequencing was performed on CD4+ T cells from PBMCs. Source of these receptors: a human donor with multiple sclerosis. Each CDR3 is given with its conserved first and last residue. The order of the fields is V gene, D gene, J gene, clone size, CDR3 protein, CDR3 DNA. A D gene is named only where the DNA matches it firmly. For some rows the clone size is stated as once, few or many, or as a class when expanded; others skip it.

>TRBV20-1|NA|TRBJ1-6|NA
CSASLNTGPNSPLHF
TGCAGTGCCTCGCTCAATACAGGGCCCAATTCACCCCTCCACTTT
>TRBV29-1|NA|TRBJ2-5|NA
CSVERGGGETQYF
TGCAGCGTTGAAAGAGGGGGGGGAGAGACCCAGTACTTC
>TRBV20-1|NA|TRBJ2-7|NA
CSARGGSYEQYF
TGCAGTGCTAGAGGGGGTTCCTACGAGCAGTACTTC
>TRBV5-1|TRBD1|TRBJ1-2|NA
CASSLSPGQGDYGYTF
TGCGCCAGCAGCTTGTCTCCGGGACAGGGGGACTATGGCTACACCTTC
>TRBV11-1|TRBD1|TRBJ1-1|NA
CASSSRTGGGTEAFF
TGTGCCAGCAGCTCCCGGACAGGGGGGGGGACTGAAGCTTTCTTT
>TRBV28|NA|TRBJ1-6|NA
CASSLPPWTAYRSPLHF
TGTGCCAGCAGTTTACCCCCTTGGACAGCGTATCGATCACCCCTCCACTTT
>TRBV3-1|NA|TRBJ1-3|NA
CASSQGRGVSPTTF
TGTGCCAGCAGCCAAGGAAGGGGAGTCAGTCCTACAACTTTT
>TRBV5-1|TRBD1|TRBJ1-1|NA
CASSFLQGEEAFF
TGCGCCAGCAGCTTTCTACAGGGGGAGGAAGCTTTCTTT
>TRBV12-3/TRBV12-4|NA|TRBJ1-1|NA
CATQPRWEAGEAFF
TGTGCCACACAGCCCCGGTGGGAGGCTGGAGAAGCTTTCTTT
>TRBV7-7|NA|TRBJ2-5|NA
CASSLENLGTQYF
TGTGCCAGCAGCTTGGAGAACCTTGGGACCCAGTACTTC
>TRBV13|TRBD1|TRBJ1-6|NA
CASSLTEGTDSSPLHF
TGTGCCAGCAGCCTCACAGAGGGGACAGATTCTTCACCCCTCCACTTT
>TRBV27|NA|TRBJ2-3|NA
CASSRLGGSTDTQYF
TGTGCCAGCAGCCGACTAGGGGGAAGCACAGATACGCAGTATTTT
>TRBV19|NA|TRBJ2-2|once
CASRTYGELFF
TGTGCCAGTCGAACCTACGGGGAGCTGTTTTTT
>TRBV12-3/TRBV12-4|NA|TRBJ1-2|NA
CASSLPVGSNYGYTF
TGTGCCAGCAGTTTACCGGTAGGGAGCAACTATGGCTACACCTTC
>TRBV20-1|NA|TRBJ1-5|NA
CSGQNSNQPQHF
TGCAGTGGTCAGAATAGCAATCAGCCCCAGCATTTT
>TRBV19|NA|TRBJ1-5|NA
CASSSREGSNQPQHF
TGTGCCAGTAGTTCCAGGGAGGGCAGCAATCAGCCCCAGCATTTT
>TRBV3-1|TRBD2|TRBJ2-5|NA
CASSQQLAGGQETQYF
TGTGCCAGCAGCCAACAACTAGCGGGGGGGCAAGAGACCCAGTACTTC
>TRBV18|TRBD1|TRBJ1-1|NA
CASSLAGQMTFF
TGTGCCAGCTCACTCGCGGGACAGATGACTTTCTTT
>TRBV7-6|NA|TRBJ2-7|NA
CASSLEGGYEQYF
TGTGCCAGCAGCTTGGAGGGGGGTTACGAGCAGTACTTC
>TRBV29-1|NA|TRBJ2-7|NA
CSVDLAYESSYEQYF
TGCAGCGTTGATTTGGCCTATGAAAGCTCCTACGAGCAGTACTTC
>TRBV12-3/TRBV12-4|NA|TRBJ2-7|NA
CASSFGVGRAEQYF
TGTGCCAGCAGTTTTGGGGTGGGCCGGGCCGAGCAGTACTTC
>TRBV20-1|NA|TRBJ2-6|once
CSASSDRSTLFGANVLTF
TGCAGTGCTAGTTCCGACCGATCTACTTTATTTGGGGCCAACGTCCTGACTTTC
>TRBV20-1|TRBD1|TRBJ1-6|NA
CSASGGAGFSPLHF
TGCAGTGCCTCAGGGGGCGCGGGGTTTTCACCCCTCCACTTT
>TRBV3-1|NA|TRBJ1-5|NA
CASSQEYSQPQHF
TGTGCCAGCAGCCAGGAATACTCTCAGCCCCAGCATTTT
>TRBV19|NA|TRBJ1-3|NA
CASSDWTIAGNTIYF
TGTGCCAGTAGTGACTGGACCATCGCTGGAAACACCATATATTTT
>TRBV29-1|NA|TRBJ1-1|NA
CSVELPPRSTEAFF
TGCAGCGTTGAATTACCGCCAAGATCCACTGAAGCTTTCTTT
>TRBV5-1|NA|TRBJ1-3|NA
CASSPKQPSGNTIYF
TGCGCCAGCAGCCCGAAACAGCCCTCTGGAAACACCATATATTTT
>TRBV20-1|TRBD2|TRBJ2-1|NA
CSASGTSGISSYNEQFF
TGCAGTGCTTCCGGGACTAGCGGAATAAGCTCCTACAATGAGCAGTTCTTC
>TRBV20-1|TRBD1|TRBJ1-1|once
CSARDRRTGGVTEAFF
TGCAGTGCTAGAGATCGAAGGACAGGGGGTGTCACTGAAGCTTTCTTT
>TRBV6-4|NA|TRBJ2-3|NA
CASSAQGFSSTDTQYF
TGTGCCAGCAGTGCACAGGGATTTTCTAGCACAGATACGCAGTATTTT
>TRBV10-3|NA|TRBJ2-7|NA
CATEGGINEQYF
TGTGCCACCGAAGGGGGGATCAACGAGCAGTACTTC
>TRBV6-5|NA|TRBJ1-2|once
CASSYGRTPISYTF
TGTGCCAGCAGTTACGGCAGGACGCCAATAAGCTACACCTTC
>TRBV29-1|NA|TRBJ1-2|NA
CSVEESTGEFYTF
TGCAGCGTTGAAGAAAGTACCGGGGAATTCTACACCTTC
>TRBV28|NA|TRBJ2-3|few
CASVGSTDTQYF
TGTGCCAGTGTAGGTAGCACAGATACGCAGTATTTT
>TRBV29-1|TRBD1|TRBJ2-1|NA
CSVDPRQGSYNEQFF
TGCAGCGTTGACCCCAGACAGGGGTCCTACAATGAGCAGTTCTTC
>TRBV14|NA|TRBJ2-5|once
CASSPRQAVGQTQYF
TGTGCCAGCAGCCCCAGACAGGCCGTTGGGCAGACCCAGTACTTC
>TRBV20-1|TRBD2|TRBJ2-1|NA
CSARVSGGAPDYYNEQFF
TGCAGTGCTAGGGTCAGCGGGGGGGCCCCAGATTACTACAATGAGCAGTTCTTC
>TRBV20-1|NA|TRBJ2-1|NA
CSAQWGSSYNEQFF
TGCAGTGCCCAGTGGGGAAGCTCCTACAATGAGCAGTTCTTC
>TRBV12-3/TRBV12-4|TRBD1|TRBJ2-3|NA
CASSLQGTASQSTQYF
TGTGCCAGCAGTCTACAAGGGACAGCGTCACAGAGTACGCAGTATTTT
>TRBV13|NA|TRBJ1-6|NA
CASSWAAGLYNSPLHF
TGTGCCAGCAGCTGGGCGGCTGGGCTCTATAATTCACCCCTCCACTTT
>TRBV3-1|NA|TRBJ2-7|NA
CASSQRAGDEQYF
TGTGCCAGCAGCCAGCGGGCAGGAGACGAGCAGTACTTC
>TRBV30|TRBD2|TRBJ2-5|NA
CAWRDGLVGYF
TGTGCCTGGAGGGACGGACTAGTGGGCTACTTC
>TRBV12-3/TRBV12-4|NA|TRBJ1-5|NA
CASSSLGQLQTQHF
TGTGCCAGCAGTTCCTTAGGACAGCTGCAGACCCAGCATTTT
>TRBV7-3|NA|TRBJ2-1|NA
CASSPHSSASPNEQFF
TGTGCCAGCAGCCCCCATTCTAGCGCGAGCCCCAATGAGCAGTTCTTC
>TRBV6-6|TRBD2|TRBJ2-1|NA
CAVTGTSYNEQFF
TGTGCCGTAACCGGGACTAGCTACAATGAGCAGTTCTTC
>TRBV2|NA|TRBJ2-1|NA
CASTNKMDEQFF
TGTGCCAGCACCAACAAAATGGATGAGCAGTTCTTC
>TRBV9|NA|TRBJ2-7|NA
CASSAVGSQGEQYF
TGTGCCAGCAGCGCCGTGGGCAGCCAGGGCGAGCAGTACTTC
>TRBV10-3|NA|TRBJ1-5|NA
CAIRGNSNQPQHF
TGTGCCATCAGGGGAAATAGCAATCAGCCCCAGCATTTT
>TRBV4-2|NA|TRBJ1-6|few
CASSQDLDSTPLHF
TGTGCCAGCAGCCAAGATCTGGACTCAACACCCCTCCACTTT
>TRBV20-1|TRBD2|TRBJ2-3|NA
CSARDPGLAGGGTDTQYF
TGCAGTGCTAGAGACCCGGGACTAGCGGGGGGAGGTACAGATACGCAGTATTTT
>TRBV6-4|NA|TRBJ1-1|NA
CASSEMGNTEAFF
TGTGCCAGCAGTGAGATGGGGAACACTGAAGCTTTCTTT
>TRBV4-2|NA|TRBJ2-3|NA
CASSPNDSGDTQYF
TGTGCCAGCAGCCCGAATGACTCTGGGGATACGCAGTATTTT
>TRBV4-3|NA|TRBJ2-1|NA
CASSQAANRRDNEQFF
TGCGCCAGCAGCCAAGCGGCAAACCGTCGGGACAATGAGCAGTTCTTC
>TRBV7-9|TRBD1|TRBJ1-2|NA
CASSSPTGGSTF
TGTGCCAGCAGCTCTCCTACAGGGGGGAGCACCTTC
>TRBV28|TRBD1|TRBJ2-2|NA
CASSPGQGYTGELFF
TGTGCCAGCAGTCCGGGACAGGGATACACCGGGGAGCTGTTTTTT
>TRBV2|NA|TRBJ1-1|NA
CASSELAGLSTEAFF
TGTGCCAGCAGTGAACTCGCGGGACTGTCGACTGAAGCTTTCTTT
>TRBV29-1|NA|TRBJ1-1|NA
CSVESNTEAFF
TGCAGCGTTGAATCCAACACTGAAGCTTTCTTT
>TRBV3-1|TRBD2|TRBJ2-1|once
CASSQVSGGANEQFF
TGTGCCAGCAGCCAAGTAAGCGGGGGGGCCAATGAGCAGTTCTTC
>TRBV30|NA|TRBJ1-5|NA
CAWSLRGGQPQHF
TGTGCCTGGAGTCTCAGGGGTGGTCAGCCCCAGCATTTT